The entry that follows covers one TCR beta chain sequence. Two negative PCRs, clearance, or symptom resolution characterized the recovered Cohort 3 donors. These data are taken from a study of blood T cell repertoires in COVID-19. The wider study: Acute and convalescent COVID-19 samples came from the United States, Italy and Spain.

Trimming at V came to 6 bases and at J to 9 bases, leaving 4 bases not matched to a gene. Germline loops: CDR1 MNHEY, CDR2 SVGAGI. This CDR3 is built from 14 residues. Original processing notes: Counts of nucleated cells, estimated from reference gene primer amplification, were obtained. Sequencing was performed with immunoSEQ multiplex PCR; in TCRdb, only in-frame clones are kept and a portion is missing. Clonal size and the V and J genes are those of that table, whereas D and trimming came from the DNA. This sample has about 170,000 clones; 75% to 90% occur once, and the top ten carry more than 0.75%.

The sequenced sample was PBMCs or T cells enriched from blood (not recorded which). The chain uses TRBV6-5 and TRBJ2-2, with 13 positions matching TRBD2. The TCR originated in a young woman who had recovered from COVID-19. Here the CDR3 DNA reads TGTGCCAGCAGCGGGACTAGCGGGACGCGGGAGCTGTTTTTT. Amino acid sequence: CASSGTSGTRELFF.